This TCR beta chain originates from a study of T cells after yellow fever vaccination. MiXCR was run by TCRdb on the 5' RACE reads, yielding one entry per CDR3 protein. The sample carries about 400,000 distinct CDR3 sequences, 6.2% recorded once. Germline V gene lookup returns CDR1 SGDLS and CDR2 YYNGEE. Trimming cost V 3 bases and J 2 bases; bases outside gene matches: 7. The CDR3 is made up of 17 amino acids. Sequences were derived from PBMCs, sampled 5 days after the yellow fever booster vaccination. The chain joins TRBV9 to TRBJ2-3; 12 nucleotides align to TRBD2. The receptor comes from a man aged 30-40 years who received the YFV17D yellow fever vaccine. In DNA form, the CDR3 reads TGTGCCAGCAGCGACCCACTAGCGGGAGGAATCACAGATACGCAGTATTTT. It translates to CASSDPLAGGITDTQYF. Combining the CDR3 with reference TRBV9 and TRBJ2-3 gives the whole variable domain DSGVTQTPKHLITATGQRVTLRCSPRSGDLSVYWYQQSLDQGLQFLIQYYNGEERAKGNILERFSAQQFPDLHSELNLSSLELGDSALYFCASSDPLAGGITDTQYFGPGTRLTVL.